This is a list of T cell receptor beta chains from one sample in a study of beta chain features in type 1 diabetes. Measured with immunoSEQ multiplex PCR; TCRdb has only the in-frame clones, and not every one. This table holds 860,000 or so clones, under 20% found once. The sample taken for sequencing was naive CD4+ T cells from blood. The receptors originated from a young woman in good health. Both conserved end residues are part of each CDR3. Fields, in order: clone size, D gene, V gene, J gene, CDR3 protein, CDR3 DNA. D genes are given only for firm matches. Rows give clone size only sometimes, using once, few, many, or a class for an expanded clone.

.	.	TRBV2	TRBJ1-1	CASSGDFNTEAFF	TGTGCCAGCAGTGGAGACTTTAACACTGAAGCTTTCTTT
few	TRBD1	TRBV11-2	TRBJ1-1	CASSLATGQVPQAFF	TGTGCCAGCAGCTTAGCGACCGGACAGGTACCTCAAGCTTTCTTT
.	TRBD2	TRBV25-1	TRBJ2-1	CASSEWPSGSKVEQFF	TGTGCCAGCAGTGAATGGCCTAGCGGGAGTAAAGTTGAGCAGTTCTTC
.	.	TRBV5-4	TRBJ2-5	CASSYSGPRAQETQYF	TGTGCCAGCAGCTATTCAGGCCCCCGAGCTCAAGAGACCCAGTACTTC
few	.	TRBV19	TRBJ2-1	CASSLGGRSYNEQFF	TGTGCCAGTAGTCTTGGAGGGAGGTCCTACAATGAGCAGTTCTTC
many	.	TRBV7-2	TRBJ2-7	CASSGGQGEYEQYF	TGTGCCAGCTCCGGTGGGCAGGGAGAGTACGAGCAGTACTTC
.	.	TRBV15	TRBJ2-7	CATSRSQGRFSVYEQYF	TGTGCCACCAGCAGAAGCCAGGGCCGGTTCTCCGTCTACGAGCAGTACTTC
few	TRBD2	TRBV6-5	TRBJ2-1	CASRKLAGGSSEQFF	TGTGCCAGCAGGAAATTAGCGGGAGGCAGTAGTGAGCAGTTCTTC
.	TRBD1	TRBV2	TRBJ1-4	CASNTGQDNEKLFF	TGTGCCAGCAACACCGGACAGGATAATGAAAAACTGTTTTTT
.	.	TRBV29-1	TRBJ1-3	CSVGGVQGRPGSGNTIYF	TGCAGCGTTGGTGGCGTCCAGGGGCGCCCTGGTTCTGGAAACACCATATATTTT